Shown below are 21 T cell receptor beta chains from a single sample sequenced in a study of blood T cell repertoires in COVID-19 (TCRdb year 2020). The library was produced with the immunoSEQ multiplex PCR assay. Entries here come from immuneACCESS through TCRdb and include only in-frame sequences with V and J called. Some clones fail to appear in such tables; in the studies checked, an unresolved V gene covers under half of the shortfall, and the cause of the remainder is unknown. For this sample there are about 210,000 clones; roughly 77% appear just once. Approximately 9.2% of the sample is taken by the ten largest. The sample taken for sequencing was PBMCs or T cells enriched from blood (not recorded which). These receptors were taken from a man aged 40-49 years who had recovered from COVID-19.

The V and J genes are TRBV12-3 or TRBV12-4 and TRBJ2-3; D is unresolved. Trimming removed 0 bases at V and 5 bases at J, with 6 bases between. The CDR3 consists of 13 residues. The CDR3 here is CASSLASLDTQYF. The CDR3 bases are TGTGCCAGCAGTTTAGCGAGCCTAGATACGCAGTATTTT.

The chain employs TRBV10-3 and TRBJ1-2; a possible D gene is TRBD1 (6 bases). V was pared by 4 bases and J by 8 bases, with 11 bases between. Germline V gene lookup returns CDR1 ENHRY and CDR2 SYGVKD. The CDR3 runs to 12 residues. The CDR3 sequence is CAISVGGWGYTF. The CDR3 region has the DNA TGTGCCATCAGTGTAGGGGGTTGGGGCTACACCTTC.

The V call is TRBV5-1, the J call TRBJ1-3; D is unresolved. The CDR3 extends over 16 amino acids. Trimming took 2 bases from V and 0 from J, leaving 12 bases between them. CDR1 is SGHRS and CDR2 is YFSETQ in the germline V gene. DNA for the CDR3: TGCGCCAGCAGCTTATCCGGGAAGCCCTCTGGAAACACCATATATTTT. Protein product: CASSLSGKPSGNTIYF.

This clone was seen a few times. The chain carries TRBV6-5 and TRBJ2-7; no reliable D call. Trimming removed 5 bases at V and 0 bases at J, with 11 bases between. From germline, CDR1 is MNHEY and CDR2 SVGAGI. CDR3 length equals 14 residues. CDR3 in DNA: TGTGCCAGCAGTCGACGGAGCCTCTCCTACGAGCAGTACTTC. It yields the protein CASSRRSLSYEQYF.

The genes are TRBV4-1 and TRBJ2-1, with 8 bases identical to TRBD2. Germline V gene sequence: CDR1 MGHRA, CDR2 YSYEKL. This CDR3 contains 19 residues. V lost 2 bases and J lost 0; bases outside the gene matches: 12. CDR3 sequence (DNA): TGCGCCAGCAGCCAATACGGACTAGCTGGAAAGAGCTCCTACAATGAGCAGTTCTTC. It translates to CASSQYGLAGKSSYNEQFF.

The chain combines TRBV2 with TRBJ2-7, with 10 nucleotides matching TRBD1. With V trimmed by 9 bases and J by 2 bases, 10 bases remained unmatched. Germline assignment: CDR1 SNHLY and CDR2 FYNNEI. This CDR3 contains 15 residues. CDR3 amino acids: CARDLDRGHPYEQYF. The CDR3 DNA sequence: TGTGCCAGGGACCTAGACAGGGGGCATCCCTACGAGCAGTACTTC.

For the CDR3, the DNA is TGTGCCAGCAGTCCCGGGGGAGGGAGGAAGAACTATGGCTACACCTTC. Encoded protein: CASSPGGGRKNYGYTF. This chain joins TRBV27 and TRBJ1-2; possible D gene TRBD1, 5 bases. The ends were cut back, 5 bases at V and 2 bases at J, with 18 bases in the middle. The germline gives CDR1 MNHEY, CDR2 SMNVEV (reference sequence). This CDR3 comprises 16 residues.

V is TRBV4-1 and J is TRBJ2-7; 7 positions agree with TRBD1. This CDR3 region has 13 residues. V lost 4 bases to trimming and J lost 0 bases; unmatched junction nucleotides: 0. Germline CDR1 MGHRA, CDR2 YSYEKL. CDR3 sequence: CASSRDSSYEQYF. The CDR3 nucleotides are TGCGCCAGCAGCCGGGACAGCTCCTACGAGCAGTACTTC.

The genes are TRBV18 and TRBJ1-1; unclear D gene. V dropped 0 bases and J dropped 10 bases, with 18 bases sitting between them. Germline CDR1 reads KGHSH; CDR2 reads LQKENI. CDR3 length equals 15 residues. In DNA form, the CDR3 reads TGTGCCAGCTCACCACCTAGCCGTAAAACGGTAGGAGCTTTCTTT. Amino acid sequence: CASSPPSRKTVGAFF.

As for this clone: Other nucleotide sequences from this sample produce the same CDR3. The genes are TRBV13 and TRBJ2-5, with TRBD2 matching 10 bases. J was trimmed by 0 bases and V by 3 bases; bases with no gene match: 4. CDR1 is PRHDT, CDR2 FYEKMQ, per germline (reference sequence). The CDR3 sequence is 16 residues long. CDR3 protein: CASSLGLAGDQETQYF. In DNA form, the CDR3 reads TGTGCCAGCAGCTTGGGGCTAGCGGGGGACCAAGAGACCCAGTACTTC.

The rearrangement uses TRBV9 and TRBJ2-7, with 9 positions matching TRBD2. With 0 bases clipped from V and 3 bases from J, the junction kept 4 bases outside the gene matches. The CDR3 has 15 residues. The germline V gene encodes CDR1 SGDLS and CDR2 YYNGEE. The CDR3: CASSVGMTSGYEQYF. The CDR3 nucleotides read TGTGCCAGCAGCGTAGGGATGACTAGCGGCTACGAGCAGTACTTC.

In the case of this clone: This clone may be a read error of a much larger clone one base away. This CDR3 is also generated by other DNA sequences in the sample. V gene TRBV11-2 combines with J gene TRBJ2-1, with D perhaps TRBD1 (5 bases). CDR3 size: 13 residues. CDR1 and CDR2 (germline): SGHAT, FQNNGV. V was shortened by 2 bases and J by 7 bases, with 9 bases between the two germline ends. The CDR3 DNA is TGTGCCAGCAGCTTATACCCAGGGAATGAGCAGTTCTTC. Translation gives CASSLYPGNEQFF.

The chain has TRBV5-1 and TRBJ1-1; tentatively, D is TRBD1 (6 bases). From germline, CDR1 is SGHRS and CDR2 YFSETQ. CDR3 length: 13 residues. The ends were cut back, 4 bases at V and 1 base at J, with 8 bases in the middle. In DNA, the CDR3 is TGCGCCAGCAGCGAACAGGGGAACACTGAAGCTTTCTTT. This gives the protein CASSEQGNTEAFF.

CDR3 protein: CASSAGESQGAFF. In DNA, the CDR3 is TGTGCCAGCAGTGCGGGGGAAAGCCAAGGGGCTTTCTTT. The chain combines TRBV2 with TRBJ1-1; a possible D gene is TRBD1 (5 bases). With 4 bases removed from V and 11 bases from J, the gap between germline ends came to 17 bases. The CDR3 length is 13 residues. Germline CDR1 is SNHLY and CDR2 is FYNNEI.

V gene TRBV7-9 combines with J gene TRBJ2-1, with a tentative D call TRBD1 (6 bases). Trimming took off 5 bases at V and 9 bases at J, with 20 bases between the two ends. This CDR3 has 15 residues. In germline, CDR1 is SEHNR, CDR2 FQNEAQ (reference sequence). The CDR3 sequence: CASSLSKTGFSEQFF. CDR3 nucleotides: TGTGCCAGCAGCCTATCTAAAACAGGGTTCTCTGAGCAGTTCTTC. Filled out from reference TRBV7-9 and TRBJ2-1, the complete variable domain reads DTGVSQNPRHKITKRGQNVTFRCDPISEHNRLYWYRQTLGQGPEFLTYFQNEAQLEKSRLLSDRFSAERPKGSFSTLEIQRTEQGDSAMYLCASSLSKTGFSEQFFGPGTRLTVL.

The chain recombines TRBV5-1 with TRBJ2-7, with 9 bases that match TRBD1. CDR1 is SGHRS and CDR2 is YFSETQ in the germline V gene. V dropped 4 bases and J dropped 3; count of bases not matched to a gene: 8. The CDR3 runs to 15 residues. This CDR3 is CASSTGGRSDYEQYF. As DNA, the CDR3 is TGCGCCAGCAGCACAGGGGGCAGGTCGGACTACGAGCAGTACTTC.

CDR3 DNA sequence: TGTGCCATCAGTGTCCAGGGGGGAAAGGAGACCCAGTACTTC. Amino acids: CAISVQGGKETQYF. This chain uses TRBV10-3 with TRBJ2-5; possibly TRBD1 for D (7 bases). The germline V and J ends were trimmed by 4 bases and 5 bases, with 14 bases remaining between them. CDR3 length: 14 residues. The germline V gene has CDR1 ENHRY and CDR2 SYGVKD.

The CDR3 coding sequence is TGCGCCAGCAGCTTGGTTCTAGCGGGAACAGATACGCAGTATTTT. Encoded protein: CASSLVLAGTDTQYF. The J gene is TRBJ2-3, the V gene TRBV5-1, with 9 bases identical to TRBD2. The CDR3 runs 15 residues. The ends lost 0 bases at V and 3 bases at J; junction bases unmatched: 2. Germline V lookup: CDR1 SGHRS, CDR2 YFSETQ.

This sequence joins TRBV10-1 and TRBJ1-6; D is perhaps TRBD1 (6 bases). Trimming took 11 bases from V and 3 from J, leaving 17 bases between them. CDR3 length: 15 amino acids. Germline V gives CDR1 WNHNN, CDR2 SYGVQD (reference sequence). The CDR3 reads CAEEGVSGYNSPLHF. DNA of the CDR3: TGCGCCGAAGAGGGGGTATCGGGCTATAATTCACCCCTCCACTTT.

V and J are TRBV24-1 and TRBJ2-5; a weak D match, TRBD1 (5 bases). V lost 1 base and J 6 bases, leaving 8 bases between the germline ends. Germline loops: CDR1 KGHDR, CDR2 SFDVKD. The CDR3 has 13 residues. This CDR3 reads CATSDFYRKTQYF. CDR3 nucleotides: TGTGCCACCAGTGATTTCTACAGGAAGACCCAGTACTTC.

The chain has TRBV5-1 and TRBJ1-2, with 9 bases that match TRBD1. There are 18 residues in the CDR3. V lost 5 bases and J lost 1; bases outside the gene matches: 15. From germline, CDR1 is SGHRS and CDR2 YFSETQ. The CDR3 sequence is CASRRGQGSGNDNYGYTF. The CDR3 coding sequence is TGCGCCAGCAGGAGAGGACAGGGGTCGGGTAACGATAACTATGGCTACACCTTC.